The clone carrying this TCR beta chain has a count of ten or more. TCRdb reanalysed the 5' RACE reads using MiXCR and keeps one entry per CDR3 protein. The data hold about 320,000 distinct CDR3 sequences, with approximately 10% observed a single time. The sample originates from a study of CD8 T cells in ankylosing spondylitis. Germline V gene sequence: CDR1 SGHRS, CDR2 YFSETQ. The CDR3 extends over 15 amino acids. The ends were cut back, 0 bases at V and 0 bases at J, with 7 bases in the middle. The chain recombines TRBV5-1 with TRBJ1-3; D unclear. Sequencing input: blood, either unsorted or a sorted T cell fraction (not recorded which). This receptor was obtained from a female donor with ankylosing spondylitis or in good health (not recorded which). In nucleotides, the CDR3 is TGCGCCAGCAGCTTGGGGCCTCGCTCTGGAAACACCATATATTTT. Translation: CASSLGPRSGNTIYF.